This T cell receptor (beta chain) was identified during a study of long-term antiretroviral therapy in people with HIV. Study as a whole: The earliest samples came from an era when ART typically awaited falling CD4 counts.

The table lists this clone with a few counts. Its antigen is not identified. Version v3.0 of the immunoSEQ assay ran at survey level. Sequencing used immunoSEQ multiplex PCR; TCRdb keeps in-frame clones, though not all of them. The sample has some 30,000 clones, 87% seen once. Study-wide points: Dominating the repertoire at all time points were the clones that expanded before ART. Spans of CDR3 length were tighter for HIV repertoires than for controls.

Each specimen consisted of roughly 1-11 million cryopreserved PBMC prior to extraction of DNA. V was pared by 5 bases and J by 2 bases, with 12 bases between. The CDR3 contains 14 residues. Germline lookup yields CDR1 SGDLS and CDR2 YYNGEE. The chain links TRBV9 to TRBJ2-3; D gene uncertain. Material: unsorted PBMCs, obtained 2 years after starting antiretroviral therapy. The receptor comes from a man in his fifties with HIV. CDR3: CASSLVQPTDTQYF. CDR3 nucleotides: TGTGCCAGCAGTTTAGTACAGCCCACAGATACGCAGTATTTT.